Below, 10 T cell receptor beta chains from the same sample are listed, as sequenced in a study of Tregs in tolerant kidney transplant recipients. Clones were read by immunoSEQ multiplex PCR, and TCRdb kept only the in-frame ones, dropping some. The sample includes more than 75,000 clones, 93% of them seen just once. The input for sequencing was CD4+ T cells from blood, taken before the transplant. These receptors came from a human donor who received a combined kidney and bone marrow transplant.

This chain links TRBV6-1 with TRBJ2-1, with 10 bases that match TRBD2. This CDR3 has 15 amino acids. CDR1 and CDR2 (germline): MNHNS, SASEGT. CDR3 protein: CTGGASGSSYNEQFF. CDR3 sequence (DNA): TGTACGGGGGGGGCTAGCGGGAGCTCCTACAATGAGCAGTTCTTC.

The CDR3 is CASRTVMNTEAFF. The CDR3 region has the DNA TGTGCCAGCAGGACAGTCATGAACACTGAAGCTTTCTTT. The J gene is TRBJ1-1, the V gene TRBV7-9; D possibly corresponds to TRBD1 (5 bases). Trimming left V 6 bases short and J 0 bases short, with 8 bases between. This CDR3 contains 13 residues. CDR1 is SEHNR, CDR2 FQNEAQ, per germline (reference sequence).

The chain uses TRBV13 and TRBJ2-7; 11 nucleotides agree with TRBD1. Germline assignment: CDR1 PRHDT and CDR2 FYEKMQ (reference sequence). J lost 5 bases, V lost 2 bases, and 5 bases had no gene match. The length of the CDR3 is 15 residues. The CDR3 here is CASSLTGTGGDEQYF. CDR3 nucleotide sequence: TGTGCCAGCAGCTTAACCGGGACAGGGGGTGACGAGCAGTACTTC.

The chain recombines TRBV28 with TRBJ1-3; the D gene is possibly TRBD1 (5 bases). With 2 bases removed from V and 0 bases from J, the gap between germline ends came to 8 bases. CDR1 and CDR2 (germline): MDHEN, SYDVKM. The CDR3 covers 15 residues. The CDR3 sequence is CASSLGALSGNTIYF. In DNA, the CDR3 is TGTGCCAGCAGTTTAGGGGCCCTCTCTGGAAACACCATATATTTT.

The chain links TRBV5-1 to TRBJ2-5; 8 positions agree with TRBD1. The CDR3 is 15 residues long. Looked up from germline, CDR1 is SGHRS and CDR2 is YFSETQ. V dropped 0 bases and J dropped 1; count of bases not matched to a gene: 2. In nucleotides, the CDR3 is TGCGCCAGCAGCTTGGGACAGGGGTTCCAAGAGACCCAGTACTTC. Its translation is CASSLGQGFQETQYF.

V usage is TRBV6-1 and J usage is TRBJ1-2; the match to TRBD1 covers 8 bases. Germline V CDR1 and CDR2: MNHNS, SASEGT. The CDR3 is 15 residues long. The V gene end was trimmed by 4 bases and the J gene end by 3 bases; junction bases not matched to a gene: 7. DNA of the CDR3: TGTGCCAGCAGTGGGGACAGGCCAACTTACTATGGCTACACCTTC. It is translated as CASSGDRPTYYGYTF.

The chain has TRBV7-3 and TRBJ2-1, with TRBD2 identical over 11 bases. This CDR3 has 15 amino acids. From germline, CDR1 is SGHTA and CDR2 FQGTGA. J lost 4 bases, V lost 2 bases, and 1 base had no gene match. CDR3 region: CASSLLAGGYNEQFF. The CDR3 DNA is TGTGCCAGCAGCTTACTAGCGGGGGGATACAATGAGCAGTTCTTC.

The chain has TRBV27 and TRBJ1-1; D might be TRBD1 (6 bases). Trimming removed 3 bases from V and 4 bases from J, with 9 bases in between. The germline gives CDR1 MNHEY, CDR2 SMNVEV (reference sequence). The CDR3 runs 13 residues. CDR3 protein: CASSFFRGTEAFF. For the CDR3, the DNA is TGTGCCAGCAGTTTTTTCAGGGGCACTGAAGCTTTCTTT.

The chain combines TRBV5-4 with TRBJ1-2; 7 bases match TRBD1. V shed 0 bases, J shed 0 bases, and the junction held 8 bases outside the gene matches. The CDR3 is made up of 17 amino acids. Germline-derived CDR1 and CDR2 are SGHNT and YYREEE (reference sequence). The CDR3 nucleotides are TGTGCCAGCAGCTTGGCCTCCGGGACAGCAACTAACTATGGCTACACCTTC. Translating gives CASSLASGTATNYGYTF.

The sample holds a few counts of this clone. The CDR3 is CAITGDRDGYTF. The DNA for the CDR3 is TGTGCCATCACCGGGGACAGGGACGGCTACACCTTC. The chain uses TRBV10-3 and TRBJ1-2; the match to TRBD1 covers 9 bases. This CDR3 has 12 amino acids. The junction had 5 bases not matched to a gene; V was cut back by 7 bases and J by 8 bases. Per the germline V gene, CDR1 is ENHRY and CDR2 is SYGVKD.